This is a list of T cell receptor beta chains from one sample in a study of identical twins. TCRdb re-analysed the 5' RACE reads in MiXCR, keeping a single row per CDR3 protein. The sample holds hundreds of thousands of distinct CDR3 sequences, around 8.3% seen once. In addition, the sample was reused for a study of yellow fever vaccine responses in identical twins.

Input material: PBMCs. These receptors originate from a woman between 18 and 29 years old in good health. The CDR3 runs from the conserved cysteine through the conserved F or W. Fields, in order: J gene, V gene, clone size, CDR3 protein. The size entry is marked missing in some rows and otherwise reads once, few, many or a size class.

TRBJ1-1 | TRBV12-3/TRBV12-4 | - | CASSAVRQNTEAFF
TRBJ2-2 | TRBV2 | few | CASRTISGELFF
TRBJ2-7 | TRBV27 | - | CASSSPASGLYEQYF
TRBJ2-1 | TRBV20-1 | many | CSARGLGTGQFNEQFF
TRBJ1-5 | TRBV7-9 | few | CASSLSSDQPQHF
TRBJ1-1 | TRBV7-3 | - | CASSLMAGGTEAFF
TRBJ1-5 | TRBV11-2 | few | CASSLEPRQAQHF
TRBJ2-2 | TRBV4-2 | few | CASRAAPSTGELFF
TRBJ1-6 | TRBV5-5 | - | CASSLVRQRSSYNSPLHF
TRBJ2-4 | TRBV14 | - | CASSPGGVKNIQYF
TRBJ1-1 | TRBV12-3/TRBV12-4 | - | CASSSAWGMNTEAFF
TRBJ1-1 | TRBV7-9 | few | CASSPGGGPLNTEAFF
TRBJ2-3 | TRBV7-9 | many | CASSLAPSGVPPDTQYF
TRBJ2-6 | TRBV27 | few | CASSNVGSAGANVLTF
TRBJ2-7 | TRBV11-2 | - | CASSLAGGPEEQYF
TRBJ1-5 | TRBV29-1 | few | CSVVGQENQPQHF
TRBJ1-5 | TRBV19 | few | CASSIKSNQPQHF
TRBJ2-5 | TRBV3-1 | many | CASSQGGTPLHF